This T cell receptor (beta chain) was sequenced for a study of shared clonotypes between healthy human individuals. Details on this clone: What it recognizes is unknown.

The authors divided CD4+ cells into CD45RA+ naive and CD45RA-negative memory subsets. Profiled with immunoSEQ multiplex PCR; TCRdb holds only in-frame clones, not every one. The table records around 1 million clones, 60% to 85% of them present only once. Study findings and constraints: Clonotypes that were shared across a handful of donors made up about 5.1% of naive CD4 clonotypes. Donor clonotype sharing was expected to depend on sequencing depth. On the whole, naive subsets had larger estimated richness than memory subsets had.

This receptor was obtained from a young man in good health. Sequencing was carried out using memory CD4+ T cells sorted from blood. Subset noted: CD45RA-negative fraction.

The CDR3 protein is CASSLVPGGQGNTQYF. The CDR3 DNA reads TGCGCCAGCAGCTTGGTTCCCGGAGGACAGGGGAATACGCAGTATTTT. The rearrangement joins TRBV5-1 to TRBJ2-3; 9 nucleotides align to TRBD1. Trimming at V came to 0 bases and at J to 7 bases, leaving 9 bases not matched to a gene. Germline V CDR1 and CDR2: SGHRS, YFSETQ. This CDR3 region has 16 residues.